These 22 T cell receptor beta chains were all obtained from the same sample, sequenced in a study of shared clonotypes between healthy human individuals. Profiled with immunoSEQ multiplex PCR; TCRdb holds only in-frame clones, not every one. Among a few million clones, roughly 92% were seen once, and the ten largest hold around 0.14%. The sequenced material came from naive CD4+ T cells sorted from blood. Subset specified: CD45RA+ positively selected. Receptors originate from a man aged 18 to 30 in good health.

The table lists this clone with a count of one. This rearrangement joins TRBV7-2 to TRBJ1-1; a weak D match, TRBD1 (5 bases). Germline values: CDR1 SGHTA, CDR2 FQGNSA. With 6 bases removed from V and 7 bases from J, the gap between germline ends came to 18 bases. The CDR3 consists of 14 residues. The CDR3 DNA follows: TGTGCCAGCAGGGGGGACCGCTGGGGAGGTGAAGCTTTCTTT. This codes for CASRGDRWGGEAFF.

CDR3 bases: TGTGCCTCCCATAGGGGGGTACCCTACGAGCAGTACTTC. It translates to CASHRGVPYEQYF. The J gene is TRBJ2-7, the V gene TRBV10-3; D might be TRBD1 or TRBD2, each matching 6 bases. The CDR3 length is 13 residues. The V end lost 11 bases, the J end lost 2 bases, and 16 bases lay between the germline ends. CDR1 is ENHRY and CDR2 is SYGVKD in the germline V gene.

To note about this clone: Other DNA sequences from this sample encode an identical CDR3 as well. The V call is TRBV6-1, the J call TRBJ1-2; the match to TRBD1 covers 9 bases. The CDR3 has 13 residues. Looked up from germline, CDR1 is MNHNS and CDR2 is SASEGT. V lost 6 bases and J lost 5; bases outside the gene matches: 4. The DNA of the CDR3 is TGTGCCAGCAGCACAGGGGGCGGGTATGGCTACACCTTC. The encoded protein is CASSTGGGYGYTF.

The chain employs TRBV18 and TRBJ1-6, with a weak D call TRBD1 (5 bases). The germline CDR1 and CDR2 sequences are KGHSH and LQKENI. The ends were cut back, 8 bases at V and 1 base at J, with 12 bases in the middle. The CDR3 has 15 residues. The CDR3: CASQGVGSYNSPLHF. In DNA form, the CDR3 reads TGTGCCAGCCAAGGGGTCGGGTCCTATAATTCACCCCTCCACTTT. The variable domain in full, completed from reference TRBV18 and TRBJ1-6, reads NAGVMQNPRHLVRRRGQEARLRCSPMKGHSHVYWYRQLPEEGLKFMVYLQKENIIDESGMPKERFSAEFPKEGPSILRIQQVVRGDSAAYFCASQGVGSYNSPLHFGNGTRLTVT.

This clone has a single count. Different DNA sequences within this sample yield the same CDR3. The gene calls are TRBV5-1 and TRBJ2-1, with TRBD2 identical over 12 bases. CDR1 is SGHRS and CDR2 is YFSETQ in the germline V gene. Unmatched junction bases numbered 0, after V lost 4 bases and J lost 7 bases. This CDR3 spans 13 amino acids. CDR3 amino acids: CASSGLAGNEQFF. For the CDR3, the DNA is TGCGCCAGCAGCGGACTAGCGGGGAATGAGCAGTTCTTC.

The rearrangement links TRBV28 to TRBJ1-4; D gene ambiguous. The CDR3 consists of 15 residues. Germline V CDR1 and CDR2: MDHEN, SYDVKM. V was trimmed by 3 bases and J by 2 bases, leaving 10 bases between them. The CDR3 nucleotides read TGTGCCAGCAGTTTGGGGATAGGTACTAATGAAAAACTGTTTTTT. Translating it yields CASSLGIGTNEKLFF.

The V gene is TRBV10-1, the J gene TRBJ2-1; TRBD2 matches at 8 bases. V lost 6 bases, J lost 7 bases, and 11 bases stayed unmatched. CDR3 length: 15 amino acids. Germline CDR1 and CDR2: WNHNN and SYGVQD (reference sequence). The DNA for the CDR3 is TGCGCCAGCAGCAATAGCGGGAAAGGTCGAAATGAGCAGTTCTTC. Its translation is CASSNSGKGRNEQFF.

The chain is built from TRBV11-2 and TRBJ2-1; TRBD2 aligns across 7 bases. J gave up 2 bases and V 1 base, and 5 bases lay outside the gene matches. Looked up from germline, CDR1 is SGHAT and CDR2 is FQNNGV. The CDR3 has 16 amino acids. CDR3 protein: CASSLGPTSTYNEQFF. The CDR3 DNA follows: TGTGCCAGCAGCTTAGGCCCGACTAGCACCTACAATGAGCAGTTCTTC.

The rearrangement links TRBV4-3 to TRBJ2-6; TRBD1 is a possible D gene (5 bases). This CDR3 has 16 residues. The V end was cut by 2 bases, the J end by 1 base, with 9 bases between. Germline lookup yields CDR1 LGHNA and CDR2 YSLEER. The CDR3 bases are TGCGCCAGCAGCCAAACAGGACGTTCTGGGGCCAACGTCCTGACTTTC. It encodes CASSQTGRSGANVLTF.

J is TRBJ2-1 and V is TRBV6-5; D is possibly TRBD1 (5 bases). This CDR3 is 11 amino acids long. The V end lost 4 bases, the J end lost 16 bases, and 14 bases lay between the germline ends. From germline, CDR1 is MNHEY and CDR2 SVGAGI. CDR3 amino acids: CASSSQAGQFF. The CDR3, as DNA: TGTGCCAGCAGTTCTCAGGCAGGGCAATTCTTC.

The chain employs TRBV9 and TRBJ2-5; D is undetermined. Trimming left V 0 bases short and J 5 bases short, with 17 bases between. The CDR3 is 16 amino acids. From germline, CDR1 is SGDLS and CDR2 YYNGEE. This CDR3 reads CASSVATGSKRETQYF. The CDR3 bases are TGTGCCAGCAGCGTAGCTACGGGCAGTAAACGGGAGACCCAGTACTTC. Complete variable domain (other parts from reference TRBV9 and TRBJ2-5): DSGVTQTPKHLITATGQRVTLRCSPRSGDLSVYWYQQSLDQGLQFLIQYYNGEERAKGNILERFSAQQFPDLHSELNLSSLELGDSALYFCASSVATGSKRETQYFGPGTRLLVL.

Turning to this clone: Other DNA sequences from this sample encode an identical CDR3 as well. The chain links TRBV18 to TRBJ2-5; D not certain. The CDR3 is 14 residues long. Germline CDR1 and CDR2: KGHSH and LQKENI. V gave up 1 base and J gave up 1 base, with 7 bases separating them. Written as DNA, the CDR3 is TGTGCCAGCTCACCACTGAACAGCCAAGAGACCCAGTACTTC. This sequence encodes CASSPLNSQETQYF.

This chain connects TRBV5-6 to TRBJ2-2, with 11 bases that match TRBD1. The germline V gene has CDR1 SGHDT and CDR2 YYEEEE. The CDR3 totals 16 residues. With 1 base clipped from V and 7 bases from J, the junction kept 6 bases outside the gene matches. CDR3 DNA sequence: TGTGCCAGCAGCTTGTACCGGGACAGGGGGTACGGGGAGCTGTTTTTT. Translating it yields CASSLYRDRGYGELFF. Together with reference TRBV5-6 and TRBJ2-2, the CDR3 gives the full variable domain: DAGVTQSPTHLIKTRGQQVTLRCSPKSGHDTVSWYQQALGQGPQFIFQYYEEEERQRGNFPDRFSGHQFPNYSSELNVNALLLGDSALYLCASSLYRDRGYGELFFGEGSRLTVL.

The rearrangement links TRBV10-1 to TRBJ1-1; unclear D gene. Germline V gives CDR1 WNHNN, CDR2 SYGVQD (reference sequence). The CDR3 covers 11 residues. V was cut by 11 bases and J by 1 base, with 8 bases left in between. CDR3 nucleotides: TGCGCCCCCCGGGGGAACACTGAAGCTTTCTTT. It encodes CAPRGNTEAFF.

The CDR3 reads CASSYDLRGTEAFF. CDR3 coding DNA: TGTGCCAGCAGTTATGATCTCAGAGGCACTGAAGCTTTCTTT. V and J are TRBV27 and TRBJ1-1; D ambiguous. The germline V gene has CDR1 MNHEY and CDR2 SMNVEV (reference sequence). V was shortened by 4 bases and J by 4 bases, with 13 bases between the two germline ends. This CDR3 spans 14 amino acids.

This clone appeared once. The genes are TRBV5-3 and TRBJ2-3; no clear D. TRBV5-3 is noted as an ORF with a role that remains uncertain. V lost 4 bases, J lost 2 bases, and 2 bases lay in between. The CDR3 loop spans 11 amino acids. CDR3 coding DNA: TGTGCCAGAAGCCCCACAGATACGCAGTATTTT. It yields the protein CARSPTDTQYF.

Remarks on this clone: At one end, the junction sequence differs from germline, possibly due to a read error. The V and J genes are TRBV7-7 and TRBJ2-3, with unresolved D. Germline V gene lookup returns CDR1 SSHAT and CDR2 FNYEAQ (reference sequence). The CDR3 loop spans 13 amino acids. The CDR3 spells CASSLTVVDTQYF. CDR3 coding DNA: TGTGCTAGCAGCCTTACGGTGGTAGATACGCAGTATTTT.

The chain carries TRBV7-9 and TRBJ2-2; no definite D call. The germline gives CDR1 SEHNR, CDR2 FQNEAQ (reference sequence). The germline V and J ends were trimmed by 8 bases and 1 base, with 26 bases remaining between them. CDR3 length: 19 residues. The CDR3 bases are TGTGCCAGCTACCATACCACCCTAGTAAGGAAGGGGAACACCGGGGAGCTGTTTTTT. Its protein is CASYHTTLVRKGNTGELFF.

The chain recombines TRBV9 with TRBJ2-5; 8 positions agree with TRBD2. Germline V CDR1 and CDR2: SGDLS, YYNGEE. V shed 0 bases, J shed 0 bases, and the junction held 7 bases outside the gene matches. The CDR3 totals 17 residues. The CDR3 spells CASSVGAGALNQETQYF. Here the CDR3 DNA reads TGTGCCAGCAGCGTAGGAGCGGGGGCGCTAAACCAAGAGACCCAGTACTTC.

This clone occurred a few times. The CDR3 region is CASSRAGDVYGYTF. CDR3 nucleotide sequence: TGTGCCAGCTCCAGGGCAGGGGATGTCTATGGCTACACCTTC. The V gene is TRBV18, the J gene TRBJ1-2; D is possibly TRBD1 (6 bases). The CDR3 is 14 amino acids. In germline, CDR1 is KGHSH, CDR2 LQKENI. Trimming removed 6 bases from V and 4 bases from J, with 15 bases in between.

Points on this clone: Within the sample, other DNA sequences also encode this same CDR3. J is TRBJ1-2 and V is TRBV28; D remains ambiguous. This CDR3 is built from 13 residues. The V gene lost 2 bases and the J gene lost 2 bases, with 6 bases spanning the gap. Germline-derived CDR1 and CDR2 are MDHEN and SYDVKM. CDR3 bases: TGTGCCAGCAGTTTAGTCAGCAACTATGGCTACACCTTC. Its translation: CASSLVSNYGYTF.

This chain links TRBV6-6 with TRBJ2-6; D gene uncertain. V dropped 6 bases and J dropped 6 bases, with 15 bases sitting between them. CDR3 size: 15 residues. CDR1 and CDR2 from the germline V gene are MNHNY and SVGAGI (reference sequence). CDR3 coding DNA: TGTGCCAGCAGCCCCTCTTGGGCCCAGGCCAACGTCCTGACTTTC. It encodes CASSPSWAQANVLTF.